This entry lists 26 T cell receptor beta chains sequenced from one sample in a study of identical twins. TCRdb analysed the 5' RACE reads with MiXCR anew, one entry per CDR3 protein. The sample records approximately 890,000 distinct CDR3 sequences, around 12% being singletons. This sample was shared with a second study, whose subject was yellow fever vaccine responses in identical twins.

Source material: PBMCs. The receptors come from a woman between 18 and 29 years old in good health.

This clonotype showed up just a few times. This chain connects TRBV15 to TRBJ2-2; the D call may be TRBD1 or TRBD2 (6 bases each). The CDR3 spans 15 residues. Trimming took off 1 base at V and 4 bases at J, with 10 bases between the two ends. In germline, CDR1 is LNHNV, CDR2 YYDKDF (reference sequence). Here the CDR3 DNA reads TGTGCCACCAGCAGAGCGGGGGCGGGCACCGGGGAGCTGTTTTTT. Amino acids: CATSRAGAGTGELFF.

This clonotype was observed a handful of times. The chain uses TRBV20-1 and TRBJ1-1; D might be TRBD1 (6 bases). This CDR3 spans 13 amino acids. Germline V gives CDR1 DFQATT, CDR2 SNEGSKA (reference sequence). With 1 base removed from V and 3 bases from J, the gap between germline ends came to 9 bases. The CDR3 is CSARGQVDTEAFF. In nucleotides, the CDR3 is TGCAGTGCTAGAGGACAGGTGGACACTGAAGCTTTCTTT.

This clonotype was seen a few times. The chain carries TRBV5-4 and TRBJ1-2, with TRBD1 identical over 11 bases. Germline CDR1 reads SGHNT; CDR2 reads YYREEE (reference sequence). Trimming at V came to 4 bases and at J to 5 bases, leaving 7 bases not matched to a gene. The CDR3 spans 15 residues. CDR3 loop: CASSGGGQGAYGYTF. The CDR3 nucleotides are TGTGCCAGCAGCGGGGGAGGACAGGGGGCTTATGGCTACACCTTC.

The genes are TRBV20-1 and TRBJ1-2; no firm D call. Germline CDR1 reads DFQATT; CDR2 reads SNEGSKA (reference sequence). The V and J ends lost 3 bases and 0 bases respectively, with 14 bases between them. The CDR3 sequence is 15 residues long. CDR3 residues: CSASKLETPNYGYTF. As DNA, the CDR3 is TGCAGTGCTAGTAAATTGGAGACACCTAACTATGGCTACACCTTC.

This clonotype occurred a few times. The chain employs TRBV7-6 and TRBJ2-3; 9 bases align to TRBD1. After removal of 0 bases from V and 3 bases from J, the junction contained 4 bases not matched to a gene. This CDR3 is 16 amino acids long. The germline V gene has CDR1 SGHVS and CDR2 FNYEAQ. The CDR3 nucleotides are TGTGCCAGCAGCTTAGCGTTAGGACAGGGGACAGATACGCAGTATTTT. It specifies CASSLALGQGTDTQYF.

The rearrangement links TRBV27 to TRBJ1-3; 9 bases align to TRBD1. Germline assignment: CDR1 MNHEY and CDR2 SMNVEV (reference sequence). CDR3 length: 16 amino acids. The trim removed 11 bases at V and 0 bases at J, leaving 11 bases unmatched. The CDR3 loop reads CAGGSQGADSGNTIYF. Here the CDR3 DNA reads TGTGCCGGCGGCTCACAGGGGGCCGACTCTGGAAACACCATATATTTT.

There are a few counts of this clonotype. V and J are TRBV5-1 and TRBJ2-7, with a possible D match to TRBD1 (6 bases). V was clipped by 8 bases and J by 3 bases, with 18 bases between them. CDR1 and CDR2 from the germline V gene are SGHRS and YFSETQ. This CDR3 region has 14 residues. The CDR3 DNA reads TGCGCCAGTTCCCTCGGGACAAGCGACTACGAGCAGTACTTC. Amino acid sequence: CASSLGTSDYEQYF.

This clonotype was counted between two and nine times. The J gene is TRBJ2-2, the V gene TRBV5-5; D not certain. The CDR3 is 14 residues long. CDR1 is SGHKS and CDR2 is YYEKEE in the germline V gene (reference sequence). Trimming stripped 5 bases from V and 6 bases from J, with 14 bases between. CDR3 nucleotides: TGTGCCAGCAGACCCGACTCAGGACCCGGGGAGCTGTTTTTT. This sequence encodes CASRPDSGPGELFF.

In its sample, this clonotype was seen a few times. This chain links TRBV28 with TRBJ2-7; D possibly corresponds to TRBD2 (6 bases). Germline V gene data show CDR1 as MDHEN and CDR2 as SYDVKM. V shed 2 bases and J shed 5 bases, with 13 bases lying between them. The CDR3 consists of 14 residues. The CDR3 region is CASSLGGTPDEQYF. The CDR3 DNA reads TGTGCCAGCAGTTTAGGGGGGACCCCAGACGAGCAGTACTTC.

The table lists this clonotype with many counts. V usage is TRBV24-1 and J usage is TRBJ2-5, with TRBD2 matching 7 bases. In germline, CDR1 is KGHDR, CDR2 SFDVKD. The CDR3 has 15 residues. V gave up 2 bases and J gave up 5 bases; unmatched junction bases: 7. Written as DNA, the CDR3 is TGTGCCACCAGTGATTCCCAGACTAGCATCGAGACCCAGTACTTC. This encodes CATSDSQTSIETQYF.

This rearrangement joins TRBV6-5 to TRBJ1-2; the match to TRBD1 covers 8 bases. Germline V gene lookup returns CDR1 MNHEY and CDR2 SVGAGI. The J segment lost 6 bases and the V segment lost 2 bases, leaving 2 bases of the junction unmatched. This CDR3 is 13 amino acids long. The CDR3 sequence is CASSYATGDGYTF. Here the CDR3 DNA reads TGTGCCAGCAGTTACGCGACAGGGGATGGCTACACCTTC.

This clonotype was observed a handful of times. The rearrangement uses TRBV2 and TRBJ2-1; TRBD2 might be the D (6 bases). The CDR3 extends over 15 amino acids. Germline CDR1 SNHLY, CDR2 FYNNEI. Trimming removed 4 bases at V and 4 bases at J, with 14 bases between. This CDR3 reads CASSVSGGIYNEQFF. DNA of the CDR3: TGTGCCAGCAGTGTCTCGGGCGGGATATACAATGAGCAGTTCTTC.

This clonotype has more than one count but fewer than ten. This rearrangement joins TRBV29-1 to TRBJ2-7; D is perhaps TRBD1 or TRBD2 (5 bases each). CDR3 length: 16 amino acids. CDR1 is SQVTM and CDR2 is ANQGSEA in the germline V gene. V was clipped by 6 bases and J by 2 bases, with 23 bases between them. CDR3 sequence: CSVVEIPGDETYEQYF. CDR3 coding DNA: TGCAGCGTCGTAGAGATCCCCGGGGACGAGACCTACGAGCAGTACTTC.

The chain links TRBV12-3 or TRBV12-4 to TRBJ2-5, with 7 positions matching TRBD2. Unmatched junction bases numbered 13, after V lost 4 bases and J lost 5 bases. This CDR3 region has 16 residues. CDR3 sequence: CASSSPERGWWETQYF. CDR3 sequence (DNA): TGTGCCAGCAGTTCGCCCGAGCGGGGTTGGTGGGAGACCCAGTACTTC.

This rearrangement joins TRBV9 to TRBJ2-1, with D perhaps TRBD1 (6 bases). The V gene lost 3 bases and the J gene lost 5 bases, with 12 bases spanning the gap. The CDR3 loop spans 14 amino acids. Germline V lookup: CDR1 SGDLS, CDR2 YYNGEE. Written as DNA, the CDR3 is TGTGCCAGCAGCGACAGGGTAAGCGACAATGAGCAGTTCTTC. It encodes CASSDRVSDNEQFF. The whole variable domain, filled in from reference TRBV9 and TRBJ2-1, reads DSGVTQTPKHLITATGQRVTLRCSPRSGDLSVYWYQQSLDQGLQFLIQYYNGEERAKGNILERFSAQQFPDLHSELNLSSLELGDSALYFCASSDRVSDNEQFFGPGTRLTVL.

This rearrangement joins TRBV7-2 to TRBJ2-5; no firm D call. This CDR3 has 13 residues. Per the germline V gene, CDR1 is SGHTA and CDR2 is FQGNSA. The ends were cut back, 2 bases at V and 2 bases at J, with 6 bases in the middle. The CDR3 DNA follows: TGTGCCAGCAGCTTAAACTGGCAAGAGACCCAGTACTTC. It yields the protein CASSLNWQETQYF.

This clonotype turned up a few times. V usage is TRBV29-1 and J usage is TRBJ2-3; 9 bases map to TRBD2. CDR1 is SQVTM, CDR2 ANQGSEA, per germline. CDR3 length equals 17 residues. V lost 1 base, J lost 4 bases, and 12 bases stayed unmatched. CDR3 sequence reads: CSVEGVQGLAPSDTQYF. The DNA of the CDR3 is TGCAGCGTTGAAGGGGTCCAGGGACTAGCCCCCTCAGATACGCAGTATTTT.

The genes are TRBV5-1 and TRBJ1-4; tentative D call: TRBD1 (5 bases). Germline V gene sequence: CDR1 SGHRS, CDR2 YFSETQ. The CDR3 loop spans 15 amino acids. The V end was cut by 3 bases, the J end by 10 bases, with 19 bases between. CDR3 nucleotides: TGCGCCAGCAGCTCAGACGGGGCTGGGATGGGAAAACTGTTTTTT. It specifies CASSSDGAGMGKLFF.

The chain couples TRBV12-3 or TRBV12-4 to TRBJ1-2; 7 bases map to TRBD1. CDR3 size: 14 residues. Unmatched junction bases numbered 4, after V lost 2 bases and J lost 4 bases. The CDR3 loop is CASSLTGASYGYTF. CDR3 nucleotide sequence: TGTGCCAGCAGTTTAACAGGGGCGAGCTATGGCTACACCTTC.

The gene calls are TRBV19 and TRBJ2-7, with D maybe TRBD2 (6 bases). The CDR3 is 13 residues long. Germline CDR1 reads LNHDA; CDR2 reads SQIVND (reference sequence). V dropped 4 bases and J dropped 4 bases, with 11 bases sitting between them. CDR3 region: CASSTGRGYEQYF. CDR3 nucleotides: TGTGCCAGTAGTACAGGCCGGGGGTACGAGCAGTACTTC.

This clonotype was recorded a few times. CDR3: CASRQPTSDQETQYF. CDR3 sequence (DNA): TGTGCCAGCAGACAACCAACTAGCGACCAAGAGACCCAGTACTTC. The J gene is TRBJ2-5, the V gene TRBV6-8; the match to TRBD2 covers 7 bases. Germline CDR1 and CDR2: MNHGY and SAAAGT. The CDR3 totals 15 residues. Losses at the gene ends were 6 bases for V and 0 bases for J; bases not matched to a gene: 7.

The J gene is TRBJ2-7, the V gene TRBV7-9, with TRBD2 matching over 9 bases. The CDR3 has 16 residues. Germline CDR1 SEHNR, CDR2 FQNEAQ (reference sequence). V lost 0 bases, J lost 5 bases, and 8 bases stayed unmatched. The CDR3 sequence is CASSLAPLAGSHEQYF. The CDR3 DNA follows: TGTGCCAGCAGCTTAGCTCCCCTAGCGGGGAGCCACGAGCAGTACTTC.

This clonotype has a count of ten or more. V and J are TRBV3-1 and TRBJ2-7; D call uncertain. The length of the CDR3 is 12 residues. The V gene's germline CDR1 is LGHDT and CDR2 YNNKEL (reference sequence). Trimming shortened V by 6 bases and J by 3 bases, and 9 bases separated the two germline ends. The CDR3 DNA sequence: TGTGCCAGCAGTCCGGGCCTCTACGAGCAGTACTTC. Translating gives CASSPGLYEQYF.

This chain joins TRBV12-3 or TRBV12-4 and TRBJ2-2, with D possibly matching TRBD1 (5 bases). Trimming pared 6 bases from V and 6 bases from J, leaving 20 bases between. The CDR3 spans 16 residues. The CDR3 region has the DNA TGTGCCAGCAGCCGGACACAAGCTTTTATCGCCGGGGAGCTGTTTTTT. Its protein is CASSRTQAFIAGELFF.

In DNA, the CDR3 is TGCGCCAGCAGCCCCGGACTAGCGAGTTTCAATGAGCAGTTCTTC. It translates to CASSPGLASFNEQFF. The rearrangement uses TRBV5-1 and TRBJ2-1; 9 bases line up with TRBD2. The V and J ends lost 4 bases and 6 bases, in that order; junction bases with no gene match: 8. CDR1 is SGHRS, CDR2 YFSETQ, per germline. The CDR3 has 15 amino acids.

The chain carries TRBV2 and TRBJ2-1; D is unclear. The CDR3 runs 12 residues. Germline assignment: CDR1 SNHLY and CDR2 FYNNEI. Trimming left V 7 bases short and J 6 bases short, with 10 bases between. The DNA of the CDR3 is TGTGCCAGCACGTCAGGCCCCAATGAGCAGTTCTTC. It specifies CASTSGPNEQFF.